A selection of T cell receptor beta chains follows, all from one sample in a study of T cells after somatic rescue of genetic block. TCRdb's copy holds only in-frame clones and misses some; the assay was immunoSEQ multiplex PCR. Among around 100,000 clones, about 89% were seen once, and the ten largest hold around 1.5%. Sequencing was carried out using peripheral blood mononuclear cells (PBMCs). The receptor set was obtained from a woman younger than 35. CDR3s include the opening cysteine and the closing phenylalanine or tryptophan. The order of the fields is J gene, V gene, clone size, D gene, CDR3 protein, CDR3 DNA. A D gene is named only where the DNA matches it firmly. Clone size is given for some rows only: seen once, a few or many times, or a class if the clone is expanded.

J: TRBJ2-1
V: TRBV4-3
size: .
D: TRBD1
CDR3: CASSEGTGGSYNEQFF
DNA: TGCGCCAGCAGCGAAGGGACAGGGGGTTCCTACAATGAGCAGTTCTTC

J: TRBJ1-2
V: TRBV6-5
size: .
D: TRBD1
CDR3: CASSFRDRPGYGYTF
DNA: TGTGCCAGCAGTTTCAGGGACAGGCCGGGATATGGCTACACCTTC

J: TRBJ1-6
V: TRBV9
size: .
D: TRBD1
CDR3: CASSRGGTGPNNSPLHF
DNA: TGTGCCAGCAGCCGGGGAGGGACAGGGCCTAATAATTCACCCCTCCACTTT

J: TRBJ2-2
V: TRBV11-2
size: .
D: TRBD1
CDR3: CASSLPDRVDTGELFF
DNA: TGTGCCAGCAGCTTACCTGACAGGGTAGACACCGGGGAGCTGTTTTTT

J: TRBJ1-1
V: TRBV6-5
size: once
D: TRBD1
CDR3: CASSSDRDLTEAFF
DNA: TGTGCCAGCAGTTCGGACAGGGACCTCACTGAAGCTTTCTTT

J: TRBJ1-1
V: TRBV11-2
size: .
D: .
CDR3: CASSLVLARVNTEAFF
DNA: TGTGCCAGCAGCTTAGTTTTGGCCAGGGTGAACACTGAAGCTTTCTTT

J: TRBJ2-5
V: TRBV5-1
size: .
D: TRBD2
CDR3: CASSTIPHGGAHKKTQYF
DNA: TGCGCCAGCAGCACAATCCCACACGGGGGGGCCCATAAAAAGACCCAGTACTTC

J: TRBJ2-5
V: TRBV2
size: .
D: TRBD2
CDR3: CASMARLAGALRYQETQYF
DNA: TGTGCCAGCATGGCCCGGCTAGCGGGGGCCCTACGGTACCAAGAGACCCAGTACTTC

J: TRBJ1-1
V: TRBV28
size: .
D: .
CDR3: CASSLLGQVAFF
DNA: TGTGCCAGCAGTTTATTGGGCCAGGTAGCTTTCTTT

J: TRBJ2-5
V: TRBV5-6
size: .
D: .
CDR3: CASSLGAGVETQYF
DNA: TGTGCCAGCAGCTTGGGGGCAGGGGTGGAGACCCAGTACTTC

J: TRBJ1-4
V: TRBV7-3
size: .
D: .
CDR3: CASPKRRTNEKLFF
DNA: TGTGCCAGCCCAAAAAGGCGCACCAATGAAAAACTGTTTTTT

J: TRBJ1-3
V: TRBV27
size: .
D: .
CDR3: CASSLRSGAVTGNTIYF
DNA: TGTGCCAGCAGTTTAAGGTCGGGGGCGGTCACTGGAAACACCATATATTTT

J: TRBJ2-7
V: TRBV6-1
size: once
D: TRBD1
CDR3: CASRGQGDWQYF
DNA: TGTGCCAGCAGGGGACAGGGGGATTGGCAGTACTTC

J: TRBJ1-6
V: TRBV30
size: .
D: .
CDR3: CAWSTGPNSPLHF
DNA: TGTGCCTGGAGTACAGGGCCTAATTCACCCCTCCACTTT

J: TRBJ1-2
V: TRBV23-1
size: .
D: .
CDR3: CASSRHRDGYTF
DNA: TGCGCCAGCAGTCGGCACAGGGATGGCTACACCTTC

J: TRBJ1-1
V: TRBV28
size: .
D: TRBD1
CDR3: CASSSGQRSTEAFF
DNA: TGTGCCAGCAGTTCGGGACAGAGAAGCACTGAAGCTTTCTTT